Shown below are 15 T cell receptor beta chains from a single sample sequenced in a study of T cells in women clearing cervical HPV infection. The table came from immunoSEQ multiplex PCR; TCRdb's copy has only in-frame clones and leaves some out. In all, the sample yields under 35,000 clones. The sequencing input was blood buffy coat. The receptor set was obtained from a woman between 18 and 70 years old with a cervical HPV16 infection that either progressed to CIN3+ or cleared (not recorded which).

With regard to this clone: The read gets to within 3 residues of the CDR3 end, and the germline J gene fills in the rest. The rearrangement uses TRBV5-6 and TRBJ2-7, with 7 bases aligning to TRBD1. Unmatched junction bases numbered 6, after V lost 3 bases and J lost 0 bases. The CDR3 consists of 15 residues. In germline, CDR1 is SGHDT, CDR2 YYEEEE. The CDR3 sequence: CASSSRQGSSYEQYF. The CDR3 DNA, read in part, is TGTGCCAGCAGCTCTCGACAGGGTAGCTCCTACGAG.

As regards this clone: Sequencing ends 3 residues short of the CDR3 end; the germline J gene provides the rest. The rearrangement uses TRBV30 and TRBJ2-7; D perhaps matches TRBD1 (6 bases). The V end was cut by 5 bases, the J end by 1 base, with 9 bases between. CDR3 length equals 12 residues. Germline V gives CDR1 GTSNPN, CDR2 SVGIG (reference sequence). The CDR3 sequence: CAWEQGSYEQYF. The sequenced CDR3 bases are TGTGCCTGGGAACAGGGATCCTACGAG.

As concerns this clone: The read finishes 3 residues shy of the CDR3 end, and the germline J gene is used to complete it. The chain combines TRBV5-4 with TRBJ2-7; 8 nucleotides line up with TRBD1. V trimming: 3 bases; J trimming: 0 bases; junction bases outside the gene matches: 5. Per the germline V gene, CDR1 is SGHNT and CDR2 is YYREEE (reference sequence). The CDR3 loop spans 15 amino acids. Partial CDR3 DNA: TGTGCCAGCAGCTCTCGAGGGACAGGCTCCTACGAG. Protein product: CASSSRGTGSYE. The entire CDR3 protein is CASSSRGTGSYEQYF.

On this clone: The CDR3 end falls 3 residues outside the read, so it is completed with the germline J gene. The chain has TRBV12-3 or TRBV12-4 and TRBJ1-1; D gene uncertain. V lost 4 bases and J 7 bases, leaving 10 bases between the germline ends. CDR3 length: 12 amino acids. CDR3: CASSSQSSEAFF. CDR3 DNA, as far as it was read: TGTGCCAGCAGTTCACAGAGTAGTGAA.

A note on this clone: The DNA ends 3 residues before the CDR3 does, and the rest of the CDR3 is filled in from the germline J gene. The chain has TRBV20-1 and TRBJ2-5; 10 bases match TRBD1. In germline, CDR1 is DFQATT, CDR2 SNEGSKA (reference sequence). This CDR3 has 14 residues. V shed 6 bases and J 4 bases; nucleotides not matched to a gene: 8. The sequenced part of the CDR3 DNA is TGCAGTGCCCTTGGGACAGGGGACGGAGAGACC. Its translation: CSALGTGDGET. The CDR3 as a whole reads CSALGTGDGETQYF.

In the case of this clone: The read ends 3 residues before the CDR3 terminus; that terminus is restored from the germline J gene. The V call is TRBV12-3 or TRBV12-4, the J call TRBJ1-4; D unclear. The CDR3 length is 15 residues. Between the trimmed V and J ends, which lost 7 bases and 7 bases, there was a span of 19 bases. The DNA read from the CDR3 is TGTGCCAGCACCCTCTCCCGGGTTCCTCCTGAAAAA. Translated, it gives CASTLSRVPPEK. The whole CDR3 region reads CASTLSRVPPEKLFF.

For this clone: The sequenced fragment ends 3 residues before the CDR3 boundary, so the rest is inferred from the germline J gene. The genes are TRBV30 and TRBJ2-5, with 8 bases aligning to TRBD2. Per germline, CDR1 GTSNPN and CDR2 SVGIG (reference sequence). The V and J ends lost 3 bases and 1 base, in that order; junction bases with no gene match: 10. CDR3 size: 16 residues. This CDR3 is CAWSVGLAAVQETQYF. The sequenced part of the CDR3 DNA is TGTGCCTGGAGCGTCGGACTAGCAGCCGTCCAAGAGACC. The full variable domain, in which reference TRBV30 and TRBJ2-5 provide the parts outside the CDR3, is SQTIHQWPATLVQPVGSPLSLECTVEGTSNPNLYWYRQAAGRGLQLLFYSVGIGQISSEVPQNLSASRPQDRQFILSSKKLLLSDSGFYLCAWSVGLAAVQETQYFGPGTRLLVL.

A remark on this clone: Read data end 3 residues before the CDR3 end; the end is taken from the germline J gene. The chain is built from TRBV12-3 or TRBV12-4 and TRBJ1-1; D possibly corresponds to TRBD1 (5 bases). V gave up 5 bases and J gave up 2 bases, with 15 bases separating them. CDR3 length: 15 residues. This chain's CDR3 is CASSTARRENTEAFF. Partial CDR3 DNA: TGTGCCAGCAGTACTGCGCGCAGGGAAAACACTGAA.

Of note for this clone: The CDR3 end lies 3 residues beyond the end of the read and is filled in from the germline J gene. The genes are TRBV5-8 and TRBJ2-2; a weak D match, TRBD2 (6 bases). CDR1 SGHTS and CDR2 YDEGEE come from the germline V gene. Trimming took off 2 bases at V and 5 bases at J, with 10 bases between the two ends. The CDR3 has 14 residues. Here the CDR3 reads CASSLRGGTGELFF. CDR3 DNA, as far as it was read: TGTGCCAGCAGCTTAAGGGGAGGAACCGGGGAG.

CDR3 region: CSAREGQSTDTQYF. The CDR3 DNA, read in part, is TGCAGTGCTAGAGAGGGACAGAGCACAGATACG. V and J are TRBV20-1 and TRBJ2-3; 7 positions match TRBD1. Sequencing ends 3 residues short of the CDR3 end; the germline J gene provides the rest. The CDR3 totals 14 residues. V dropped 0 bases and J dropped 0; count of bases not matched to a gene: 0. Germline V gene data show CDR1 as DFQATT and CDR2 as SNEGSKA (reference sequence).

Details on this clone: Read sequence stops 3 residues before the CDR3 end, and the germline J gene provides the missing end. The V call is TRBV19, the J call TRBJ2-5; TRBD2 matches 12 bases. This CDR3 contains 17 residues. Trimming cost V 5 bases and J 2 bases; bases outside gene matches: 9. Germline V gene data show CDR1 as LNHDA and CDR2 as SQIVND (reference sequence). CDR3 loop: CASSGASGGAGQETQYF. CDR3 bases read: TGTGCCAGTAGTGGCGCTAGCGGGGGGGCGGGGCAAGAGACC.

Points on this clone: Coverage ceases 3 residues before the CDR3 finishes, and the germline J gene fills in the end. This chain connects TRBV20-1 to TRBJ2-1, with 7 bases identical to TRBD1. Germline V gene sequence: CDR1 DFQATT, CDR2 SNEGSKA (reference sequence). V shed 6 bases, J shed 4 bases, and the junction held 6 bases outside the gene matches. The CDR3 is 13 residues long. CDR3 bases read: TGCAGTGCCTCGGACAGGACGTACAATGAG. This codes for CSASDRTYNE. The whole CDR3 sequence is CSASDRTYNEQFF.

Points on this clone: The read falls 3 residues short of the CDR3 end, and the missing part is taken from the germline J gene. This chain uses TRBV7-6 with TRBJ2-3; D is perhaps TRBD1 (6 bases). The germline V and J ends were trimmed by 5 bases and 7 bases, with 13 bases remaining between them. CDR1 is SGHVS, CDR2 FNYEAQ, per germline. CDR3 size: 13 residues. The CDR3 protein is CASSPLQGYTQYF. Partial CDR3 DNA: TGTGCCAGCAGCCCTTTGCAGGGGTATACG.

As concerns this clone: The read finishes 3 residues shy of the CDR3 end, and the germline J gene is used to complete it. The rearrangement links TRBV12-3 or TRBV12-4 to TRBJ1-2, with 8 bases that match TRBD1. The CDR3 runs to 16 residues. Trimming took 5 bases from V and 6 from J; bases not matched to a gene: 14. CDR3 loop: CASSPSTGVPIDGYTF. CDR3 DNA, as far as it was read: TGTGCCAGCAGTCCATCGACAGGGGTACCCATCGATGGC.

For this clone: The read ends 3 residues early relative to the CDR3; the germline J gene fills the gap. This chain links TRBV6-2 or TRBV6-3 with TRBJ2-5; tentative D call: TRBD1 (7 bases). CDR1 and CDR2 (germline): MNHEY, SVGEGT. Trimming removed 6 bases at V and 5 bases at J, with 19 bases between. The CDR3 totals 15 residues. The CDR3: CASSPAGPGGETQYF. The CDR3 DNA, read in part, is TGTGCCAGCAGCCCGGCGGGACCAGGGGGGGAGACC.